A selection of T cell receptor beta chains follows, all from one sample in a study of blood T cell repertoires in COVID-19. Produced via immunoSEQ multiplex PCR; TCRdb's table is partial and in-frame only. The sample holds about 190,000 clones, almost 90% seen once. The sample consisted of peripheral blood. Receptors were obtained from a man over 45 with acute or convalescent COVID-19. CDR3s include the opening cysteine and the closing phenylalanine or tryptophan. A D gene is named only where the DNA matches it firmly. Clone sizes are given selectively: once, few, many, or a class where the clone is expanded.

J gene: TRBJ2-3; V gene: TRBV7-3; clone size: NA; D gene: NA; CDR3 protein: CASSLPRGAGVADTQYF; CDR3 DNA: TGTGCCAGCAGCCTCCCGAGGGGGGCGGGGGTGGCGGATACGCAGTATTTT
J gene: TRBJ1-5; V gene: TRBV19; clone size: NA; D gene: TRBD1; CDR3 protein: CASSFSSKQGAFNQPQHF; CDR3 DNA: TGTGCCAGTAGTTTCTCCTCTAAACAGGGGGCGTTTAATCAGCCCCAGCATTTT
J gene: TRBJ1-2; V gene: TRBV2; clone size: NA; D gene: TRBD1; CDR3 protein: CASSPGQGGYGYTF; CDR3 DNA: TGTGCCAGCAGTCCGGGACAGGGAGGCTATGGCTACACCTTC
J gene: TRBJ1-6; V gene: TRBV11-2; clone size: NA; D gene: TRBD1; CDR3 protein: CASTGGQGTYNSPLHF; CDR3 DNA: TGTGCCAGCACCGGGGGACAGGGCACCTATAATTCACCCCTCCACTTT
J gene: TRBJ1-1; V gene: TRBV27; clone size: NA; D gene: NA; CDR3 protein: CASSSGTGGSTEAFF; CDR3 DNA: TGTGCCAGCAGTTCCGGGACGGGGGGCAGCACTGAAGCTTTCTTT
J gene: TRBJ1-5; V gene: TRBV9; clone size: few; D gene: NA; CDR3 protein: CASSTQGGNQPQHF; CDR3 DNA: TGTGCCAGCAGCACTCAGGGTGGCAATCAGCCCCAGCATTTT
J gene: TRBJ2-5; V gene: TRBV30; clone size: NA; D gene: TRBD1; CDR3 protein: CAWSAGGQAGTQYF; CDR3 DNA: TGTGCCTGGAGTGCGGGCGGACAGGCCGGGACCCAGTACTTC
J gene: TRBJ1-1; V gene: TRBV6-5; clone size: once; D gene: NA; CDR3 protein: CASIGKMNTEAFF; CDR3 DNA: TGTGCCAGCATCGGGAAGATGAACACTGAAGCTTTCTTT
J gene: TRBJ2-3; V gene: TRBV10-3; clone size: NA; D gene: TRBD1; CDR3 protein: CATRTGQTSTDTQYF; CDR3 DNA: TGTGCCACGAGGACAGGCCAGACTAGCACAGATACGCAGTATTTT
J gene: TRBJ2-5; V gene: TRBV6-2/TRBV6-3; clone size: NA; D gene: NA; CDR3 protein: CASSYSLGGETQYF; CDR3 DNA: TGTGCCAGCAGTTACTCTCTAGGTGGGGAGACCCAGTACTTC
J gene: TRBJ1-5; V gene: TRBV4-3; clone size: NA; D gene: NA; CDR3 protein: CASSQSRGNQPQHF; CDR3 DNA: TGCGCCAGCAGCCAGTCCCGTGGCAATCAGCCCCAGCATTTT
J gene: TRBJ2-7; V gene: TRBV28; clone size: once; D gene: NA; CDR3 protein: CASSLTGSSYEQYF; CDR3 DNA: TGTGCCAGCAGTTTAACGGGGAGTAGTTACGAGCAGTACTTC
J gene: TRBJ1-5; V gene: TRBV4-2; clone size: NA; D gene: TRBD1; CDR3 protein: CASSLGQGGLEPQHF; CDR3 DNA: TGTGCCAGCAGCCTGGGACAGGGGGGATTGGAGCCCCAGCATTTT
J gene: TRBJ2-7; V gene: TRBV28; clone size: NA; D gene: TRBD2; CDR3 protein: CASSFFGLAGASYEQYF; CDR3 DNA: TGTGCCAGCAGTTTCTTCGGGCTAGCGGGGGCCTCCTACGAGCAGTACTTC
J gene: TRBJ1-6; V gene: TRBV30; clone size: NA; D gene: NA; CDR3 protein: CAWSGQGNSPLHF; CDR3 DNA: TGTGCCTGGAGCGGTCAGGGGAATTCACCCCTCCACTTT